One and the same sample provided the 5 T cell receptor beta chains below, sequenced in a study of graft-versus-host responses after intestinal transplantation. Measured with immunoSEQ multiplex PCR; TCRdb has only the in-frame clones, and not every one. The data contain tens of thousands of clones, roughly 90% of them singletons. The material was PBMCs, obtained 524 days after transplant. The receptors shown here come from a human patient who received an intestinal transplant, so some T cells may come from the graft donor.

The J gene is TRBJ2-7, the V gene TRBV18; D is perhaps TRBD1 (5 bases). Trimming pared 0 bases from V and 2 bases from J, leaving 8 bases between. Germline V gives CDR1 KGHSH, CDR2 LQKENI. The CDR3 is 14 residues long. CDR3 residues: CASSPPRATYEQYF. In DNA, the CDR3 is TGTGCCAGCTCACCACCCAGGGCTACCTACGAGCAGTACTTC.

The CDR3 here is CASSFPGKGQYF. The CDR3, as DNA: TGTGCCAGTAGTTTCCCAGGGAAAGGGCAGTACTTC. The chain combines TRBV19 with TRBJ2-7, with a weak D call TRBD1 (5 bases). The V and J ends lost 5 bases and 9 bases respectively, with 14 bases between them. The CDR3 sequence is 12 residues long. In germline, CDR1 is LNHDA, CDR2 SQIVND (reference sequence).

This clone was found a few times. The rearrangement joins TRBV7-9 to TRBJ2-7; maybe TRBD1 (7 bases). The V end was cut by 2 bases, the J end by 6 bases, with 11 bases between. Germline CDR1 and CDR2: SEHNR and FQNEAQ (reference sequence). The CDR3 is 13 amino acids. CDR3 sequence (DNA): TGTGCCAGCAGCTTAAGACAGGGAGGCGAGCAGTACTTC. As protein: CASSLRQGGEQYF.

A word on this clone: Other nucleotide sequences from this sample produce the same CDR3. This chain uses TRBV7-9 with TRBJ1-1, with 7 bases matching TRBD1. V was clipped by 1 base and J by 0 bases; unmatched bases: 2. This CDR3 is 15 amino acids long. Per the germline V gene, CDR1 is SEHNR and CDR2 is FQNEAQ (reference sequence). The CDR3 is CASSLGQGMNTEAFF. CDR3 DNA: TGTGCCAGCAGCTTAGGACAGGGCATGAACACTGAAGCTTTCTTT.

The V gene is TRBV2, the J gene TRBJ2-2, with D hard to call. Trimming took off 6 bases at V and 6 bases at J, with 5 bases between the two ends. The CDR3 totals 11 residues. Germline CDR1 is SNHLY and CDR2 is FYNNEI. DNA of the CDR3: TGTGCCAGCAGGATCGCCGGGGAGCTGTTTTTT. It specifies CASRIAGELFF.